This TCR beta chain was profiled in a study of cytomegalovirus exposure and HLA in healthy donors. Study at large: The 120 validation repertoires, a later analysis reported, used the same platform as the approximately 730 repertoires from the first cohort.

This CDR3 comprises 14 residues. Germline V gene data show CDR1 as MGHDK and CDR2 as SYGVNS. V dropped 6 bases and J dropped 9; count of bases not matched to a gene: 11. The study, taken as a whole, reports: Fewer than 200 TCR beta chains were listed as cytomegalovirus-associated. Specificity of a few CMV-associated chains for CMV antigens was verified in vitro.

With regard to this clone: As yet, its antigen is unknown.

Measured with immunoSEQ multiplex PCR; TCRdb has only the in-frame clones, and not every one. In the table there are 150,000 to 200,000 clones, around nine tenths of which are singletons. The donors were part of the validation cohort of 120 or so subjects. That cohort was separate from the first cohort, which comprised 500 to 700 subjects. V gene TRBV25-1 combines with J gene TRBJ1-1; 9 nucleotides agree with TRBD1. Sequencing was carried out using PBMCs. This sequence was found in a young woman in good health and CMV-seronegative. The CDR3 DNA reads TGTGCCAGCAGAGATACAGGGGGCGAGACGAAAGCTTTCTTT. This codes for CASRDTGGETKAFF.